The 4 T cell receptor beta chains listed next were all sequenced from one sample in a study of shared clonotypes between healthy human individuals. Only in-frame clones appear in the TCRdb table, and some are missing; sequencing was by immunoSEQ multiplex PCR. The sample holds around 2.5 million clones, approximately 93% seen once. The sample taken for sequencing was naive CD4+ T cells from PBMCs. Subset here: CD45RA+ positively selected. These receptors were taken from a man in his late teens or twenties in good health. Some clones in this sample may be carry-over from other donors' samples.

J is TRBJ1-2 and V is TRBV19; no clear D gene. Germline CDR1 and CDR2: LNHDA and SQIVND (reference sequence). Trimming pared 0 bases from V and 0 bases from J, leaving 11 bases between. The CDR3 is 16 amino acids. The CDR3 sequence: CASSIDVLPTNYGYTF. The DNA of the CDR3 is TGTGCCAGTAGTATAGATGTACTGCCTACTAACTATGGCTACACCTTC.

The V and J genes are TRBV6-1 and TRBJ2-7; TRBD2 matches at 7 bases. CDR1 and CDR2 from the germline V gene are MNHNS and SASEGT. This CDR3 has 12 residues. Trimming removed 9 bases from V and 0 bases from J; junction bases left unmatched: 2. Here the CDR3 DNA reads TGTGCCAGTGGGACTAACTCCTACGAGCAGTACTTC. Its protein is CASGTNSYEQYF.

CDR3 in DNA: TGCGCCAGCAGTGGGGGGACTAGCGGGACCTACAATGAGCAGTTCTTC. Protein: CASSGGTSGTYNEQFF. The rearrangement uses TRBV10-1 and TRBJ2-1, with 13 positions matching TRBD2. This CDR3 contains 16 residues. V shed 4 bases and J 2 bases; nucleotides not matched to a gene: 2. From germline, CDR1 is WNHNN and CDR2 SYGVQD (reference sequence).

Notes on this clone: Other DNA variants within this sample encode the same CDR3. This chain connects TRBV27 to TRBJ2-7; 10 positions agree with TRBD1. The junction had 1 base not matched to a gene; V was cut back by 4 bases and J by 4 bases. Germline V CDR1 and CDR2: MNHEY, SMNVEV (reference sequence). This CDR3 comprises 13 residues. In DNA form, the CDR3 reads TGTGCCAGCAGTTCGGGACAGGGGTACGAGCAGTACTTC. This encodes CASSSGQGYEQYF.